This entry lists 4 T cell receptor beta chains sequenced from one sample in a study of T cell changes during pregnancy in multiple sclerosis. Some clones are missing from TCRdb's copy, which holds only in-frame ones; the method was immunoSEQ multiplex PCR. The sample has around 77,000 clones; about 92% are singletons. Here the sequenced sample was peripheral blood, taken in the third trimester of pregnancy. The receptors originated from a female donor with multiple sclerosis, enrolled in a pregnancy study.

This rearrangement joins TRBV10-3 to TRBJ2-1, with D uncertain. V shed 8 bases and J shed 4 bases, with 15 bases lying between them. This CDR3 comprises 14 residues. Germline CDR1 reads ENHRY; CDR2 reads SYGVKD. The CDR3 DNA is TGTGCCATCGAGTCCACGAACGGTTACAATGAGCAGTTCTTC. Its protein is CAIESTNGYNEQFF.

This sequence joins TRBV9 and TRBJ1-3; D perhaps matches TRBD1 (6 bases). The V and J ends lost 0 bases and 2 bases respectively, with 12 bases between them. This CDR3 spans 16 amino acids. CDR1 and CDR2 (germline): SGDLS, YYNGEE. The CDR3 is CASSVGGGQTGNTIYF. The DNA of the CDR3 is TGTGCCAGCAGCGTAGGCGGGGGGCAAACTGGAAACACCATATATTTT. The full variable domain, in which reference TRBV9 and TRBJ1-3 provide the parts outside the CDR3, is DSGVTQTPKHLITATGQRVTLRCSPRSGDLSVYWYQQSLDQGLQFLIQYYNGEERAKGNILERFSAQQFPDLHSELNLSSLELGDSALYFCASSVGGGQTGNTIYFGEGSWLTVV.

The chain uses TRBV25-1 and TRBJ2-3; 13 nucleotides line up with TRBD2. The germline V gene has CDR1 MGHDK and CDR2 SYGVNS. With 6 bases clipped from V and 7 bases from J, the junction kept 4 bases outside the gene matches. The CDR3 is 14 amino acids. The CDR3 region is CASRGLAGTYTQYF. The CDR3 DNA follows: TGTGCCAGCAGGGGACTAGCGGGGACATATACGCAGTATTTT.

The V and J genes are TRBV19 and TRBJ1-2; TRBD1 matches 8 bases. Germline loops: CDR1 LNHDA, CDR2 SQIVND (reference sequence). The CDR3 spans 11 residues. With 9 bases clipped from V and 6 bases from J, the junction kept 3 bases outside the gene matches. The CDR3 region is CASAGGDGYTF. As DNA, the CDR3 is TGTGCCAGCGCAGGGGGCGATGGCTACACCTTC.